A selection of T cell receptor beta chains follows, all from one sample in a study of blood T cell repertoires in COVID-19. Sequenced by immunoSEQ multiplex PCR; TCRdb stores in-frame clones only, minus some. The table shows over 150,000 clones, with around nine tenths occurring only once. The source material was peripheral blood. The origin of the receptors is a woman aged 18-35 years who had recovered from COVID-19. Both conserved end residues are part of each CDR3. The D gene is left open where the match is weak. Clone size appears in some rows only: once, few, many, or a class for an expanded clone.

J: TRBJ2-2; size: few; D: NA; V: TRBV7-9; DNA: TGTGCCAGCAGCCCTAGGGGTATTAGACTTCGCACCGGGGAGCTGTTTTTT; CDR3: CASSPRGIRLRTGELFF
J: TRBJ1-6; size: NA; D: NA; V: TRBV5-6; DNA: TGTGCCTCCGCTGAGGGGGGGTATGGTTCACCCCTCCACTTT; CDR3: CASAEGGYGSPLHF
J: TRBJ2-3; size: NA; D: TRBD1; V: TRBV6-5; DNA: TGTGCCAGCAGGCTCCGGGACAGGGGAACAGATACGCAGTATTTT; CDR3: CASRLRDRGTDTQYF
J: TRBJ1-5; size: once; D: NA; V: TRBV1; DNA: TGCACCCCCCATCGAAGGAGACAAGCGGACCAGCCCCAGCATTTT; CDR3: CTPHRRRQADQPQHF
J: TRBJ1-5; size: NA; D: NA; V: TRBV6-1; DNA: TGTGCCAGCAGTGAACCGGGAACCCAGCCCCAGCATTTT; CDR3: CASSEPGTQPQHF
J: TRBJ2-5; size: NA; D: NA; V: TRBV5-4; DNA: TGTGCCAGCCACGTAATGGGGGGAGAGACCCAGTACTTC; CDR3: CASHVMGGETQYF
J: TRBJ1-1; size: NA; D: NA; V: TRBV6-5; DNA: TGTGCCAGCAGTTACTCGGAGGGACGAACTGAAGCTTTCTTT; CDR3: CASSYSEGRTEAFF
J: TRBJ1-3; size: NA; D: NA; V: TRBV9; DNA: TGTGCCAGCAGCGTAGCTAATCCTGACTCTGGAAACACCATATATTTT; CDR3: CASSVANPDSGNTIYF
J: TRBJ2-1; size: NA; D: NA; V: TRBV7-8; DNA: TGTGCCAGCAGCTTAAGTAGCCTGAATGAGCAGTTCTTC; CDR3: CASSLSSLNEQFF
J: TRBJ2-3; size: NA; D: TRBD1; V: TRBV6-2/TRBV6-3; DNA: TGTGCCAGCAGCTCTCTGACAGGGGTTGGTCCAGATACGCAGTATTTT; CDR3: CASSSLTGVGPDTQYF
J: TRBJ2-3; size: NA; D: NA; V: TRBV7-9; DNA: TGTGCCAGCAGCTACCTTGGAGGATCCTTCACAGATACGCAGTATTTT; CDR3: CASSYLGGSFTDTQYF
J: TRBJ1-2; size: NA; D: TRBD1; V: TRBV6-2/TRBV6-3; DNA: TGTGCCAGCAGTTACCACTACAGGGGACAGGGGAATTATGGCTACACCTTC; CDR3: CASSYHYRGQGNYGYTF
J: TRBJ2-1; size: NA; D: TRBD1; V: TRBV15; DNA: TGTGCCACCAGCAGCCGGGACAGAGACTCCTACAATGAGCAGTTCTTC; CDR3: CATSSRDRDSYNEQFF
J: TRBJ2-3; size: NA; D: NA; V: TRBV6-6; DNA: TGTGCCAGCGGAAACAGTCCTAGCACAGATACGCAGTATTTT; CDR3: CASGNSPSTDTQYF
J: TRBJ1-6; size: NA; D: NA; V: TRBV3-1/TRBV3-2; DNA: TGTGCCAGCAGCACCCAACAGGTCTCACCCCTCCACTTT; CDR3: CASSTQQVSPLHF
J: TRBJ2-2; size: NA; D: NA; V: TRBV5-1; DNA: TGCGCCAGCAGCTTGGGACAGACCGACACCGGGGAGCTGTTTTTT; CDR3: CASSLGQTDTGELFF
J: TRBJ1-2; size: once; D: TRBD1; V: TRBV5-1; DNA: TGCGCCAGCAGCTTGAGGCAGGGGGGTTATGGCTACACCTTC; CDR3: CASSLRQGGYGYTF
J: TRBJ2-3; size: NA; D: TRBD1; V: TRBV19; DNA: TGTGCCACATCAGACAGGGCACCAGATACGCAGTATTTT; CDR3: CATSDRAPDTQYF
J: TRBJ1-2; size: NA; D: NA; V: TRBV10-3; DNA: TGTGCCATCAGTGAGCGCGGGGGACATGGCTACACCTTC; CDR3: CAISERGGHGYTF
J: TRBJ2-5; size: NA; D: NA; V: TRBV29-1; DNA: TGCAGCGCCTACCCCGGGGAGACCCAGTACTTC; CDR3: CSAYPGETQYF
J: TRBJ1-1; size: once; D: NA; V: TRBV7-2; DNA: TGTGCCAGCAGCGGAGGCGGGGTAGGAGCTTTCTTT; CDR3: CASSGGGVGAFF
J: TRBJ1-2; size: NA; D: TRBD1; V: TRBV13; DNA: TGTGCCAGCAGCAGTAACAGGGGCGAGGTCTATGGCTACACCTTC; CDR3: CASSSNRGEVYGYTF
J: TRBJ2-2; size: NA; D: TRBD2; V: TRBV7-2; DNA: TGTGCCAGCAGCTCCCGGGAGGCGAACACCGGGGAGCTGTTTTTT; CDR3: CASSSREANTGELFF
J: TRBJ2-2; size: NA; D: TRBD2; V: TRBV5-1; DNA: TGCGCCAGCAGCTCCGGCGGGGGGGCCGGGTACACCGGGGAGCTGTTTTTT; CDR3: CASSSGGGAGYTGELFF
J: TRBJ1-3; size: NA; D: NA; V: TRBV7-2; DNA: TGTGCCAGCAGCTTAAGCTTAACTTCTGGAAACACCATATATTTT; CDR3: CASSLSLTSGNTIYF
J: TRBJ2-5; size: NA; D: NA; V: TRBV19; DNA: TGTGCCAGTAGTATAGGTCAGGCCGAGACCCAGTACTTC; CDR3: CASSIGQAETQYF
J: TRBJ2-1; size: NA; D: TRBD1; V: TRBV7-8; DNA: TGTGCCAGCAGCTTAGGGACAGGGGACAATGAGCAGTTCTTC; CDR3: CASSLGTGDNEQFF
J: TRBJ1-1; size: NA; D: TRBD1; V: TRBV6-5; DNA: TGTGCCAGCGGAGACAGGGGTGACACTGAAGCTTTCTTT; CDR3: CASGDRGDTEAFF
J: TRBJ1-1; size: NA; D: NA; V: TRBV19; DNA: TGTGCCGCAATGGCGGGAACAGCTCTGAACACTGAAGCTTTCTTT; CDR3: CAAMAGTALNTEAFF
J: TRBJ2-1; size: NA; D: NA; V: TRBV5-8; DNA: TGTGCCAGCAGCGGGGGGGCGCAGGGGTCCTACAATGAGCAGTTCTTC; CDR3: CASSGGAQGSYNEQFF
J: TRBJ2-7; size: NA; D: TRBD2; V: TRBV27; DNA: TGTGCCAGCAGTCGCCCGACCTCTAGCGGGGGCTACGAGCAGTACTTC; CDR3: CASSRPTSSGGYEQYF
J: TRBJ2-3; size: NA; D: NA; V: TRBV27; DNA: TGTGCCAGCAGTCCCCCGGGGAGCTGGGGCACAGATACGCAGTATTTT; CDR3: CASSPPGSWGTDTQYF
J: TRBJ1-1; size: NA; D: TRBD1; V: TRBV5-1; DNA: TGCGCCAGCAGCTTAACCGGGACAGAGAACACTGAAGCTTTCTTT; CDR3: CASSLTGTENTEAFF
J: TRBJ2-3; size: NA; D: TRBD2; V: TRBV27; DNA: TGTGCCAGCAGTTTAACGGGACTAGCGGGGGTCGGGTATACGCAGTATTTT; CDR3: CASSLTGLAGVGYTQYF
J: TRBJ2-2; size: NA; D: NA; V: TRBV24-1; DNA: TGTGCCACAGAGAGAGGACAGTCCTACACCGGGGAGCTGTTTTTT; CDR3: CATERGQSYTGELFF
J: TRBJ2-5; size: NA; D: NA; V: TRBV18; DNA: TGTGCCAGCTCACCACCGCAGACAAGGGGAAAAGAGACCCAGTACTTC; CDR3: CASSPPQTRGKETQYF
J: TRBJ1-2; size: NA; D: NA; V: TRBV18; DNA: TGTGCCAGCTCACCAAGGAAGACAGTCGATATGGGCTACACCTTC; CDR3: CASSPRKTVDMGYTF
J: TRBJ1-1; size: once; D: NA; V: TRBV5-4; DNA: TGTGCCAGCAGCTCCCTACGAGGTGTCTACACTGAAGCTTTCTTT; CDR3: CASSSLRGVYTEAFF
J: TRBJ1-3; size: NA; D: NA; V: TRBV28; DNA: TGTGCCAGCAGCCGTAACCCCCTATCTGGAAACACCATATATTTT; CDR3: CASSRNPLSGNTIYF
J: TRBJ2-1; size: NA; D: NA; V: TRBV7-3; DNA: TGTGCCAGCAGCAGAGGGCTAAGCGGTGAGCAGTTCTTC; CDR3: CASSRGLSGEQFF
J: TRBJ2-1; size: NA; D: TRBD1; V: TRBV2; DNA: TGTGCCAGCAGGACAGGGGGCTCCTACAATGAGCAGTTCTTC; CDR3: CASRTGGSYNEQFF
J: TRBJ2-3; size: once; D: TRBD1; V: TRBV5-1; DNA: TGCGCCAGCAGCTCCGGACAGGGCACAGATACGCAGTATTTT; CDR3: CASSSGQGTDTQYF
J: TRBJ2-3; size: NA; D: TRBD2; V: TRBV5-1; DNA: TGCGCCAGCAGCTACACTAGCGCAGATACGCAGTATTTT; CDR3: CASSYTSADTQYF
J: TRBJ2-3; size: NA; D: TRBD2; V: TRBV29-1; DNA: TGCAGCGTGAGGACTAGCGGCAGCACAGATACGCAGTATTTT; CDR3: CSVRTSGSTDTQYF
J: TRBJ2-1; size: NA; D: TRBD2; V: TRBV29-1; DNA: TGCAGCGTGGGACTAGGACTCGAGGTGGTCTTC; CDR3: CSVGLGLEVVF
J: TRBJ2-7; size: NA; D: NA; V: TRBV5-5; DNA: TGTGCCAGCAGCCAAAACAGGGACTCCTACGAGCAGTACTTC; CDR3: CASSQNRDSYEQYF
J: TRBJ1-5; size: NA; D: TRBD1; V: TRBV4-1; DNA: TGCGCCAGCAGCCATTTAAGTAGGACAGGGCCGCCCCAGCATTTT; CDR3: CASSHLSRTGPPQHF
J: TRBJ2-6; size: NA; D: TRBD2; V: TRBV29-1; DNA: TGCAGCGTTGAAGGGGCCGGGGAGGGCAACGTCCTGACTTTC; CDR3: CSVEGAGEGNVLTF
J: TRBJ1-2; size: NA; D: TRBD1; V: TRBV29-1; DNA: TGCAGCGTTGAGGGGACACAGGGGGCCAACTATGGCTACACCTTC; CDR3: CSVEGTQGANYGYTF
J: TRBJ2-5; size: NA; D: TRBD2; V: TRBV29-1; DNA: TGCAGCGTCGGACCATTTACTAGCGGGACTTTACAAGAGACCCAGTACTTC; CDR3: CSVGPFTSGTLQETQYF
J: TRBJ2-3; size: NA; D: TRBD2; V: TRBV27; DNA: TGTGCCAGCAGTCCGGAGGTAGCGGGGGCCAGCACAGATACGCAGTATTTT; CDR3: CASSPEVAGASTDTQYF
J: TRBJ1-1; size: NA; D: NA; V: TRBV6-5; DNA: TGTGCCAGCAGTTACTCGAAGCGTACGGCGAACACTGAAGCTTTCTTT; CDR3: CASSYSKRTANTEAFF
J: TRBJ2-5; size: NA; D: NA; V: TRBV28; DNA: TGTGCCAGCAGTTTGACAGAAGAGACCCAGTACTTC; CDR3: CASSLTEETQYF